Listed here are 18 T cell receptor beta chains from one sample, sequenced in a study of T cell responses to AZD1222 COVID-19 vaccine. Data came from immunoSEQ multiplex PCR; TCRdb stores just in-frame clones and leaves some out. The table records about 130,000 clones, over 70% of them present only once. This sample comprised peripheral blood, obtained on day 0 of AZD1222 vaccination. These receptors came from an adult in good health.

V gene TRBV28 combines with J gene TRBJ1-1; 8 bases match TRBD1. Germline V gene sequence: CDR1 MDHEN, CDR2 SYDVKM. CDR3 size: 15 residues. V shed 4 bases and J 0 bases; nucleotides not matched to a gene: 4. The CDR3 DNA reads as TGTGCCAGCAGTTCGTGGACAGGGATGAACACTGAAGCTTTCTTT. Protein product: CASSSWTGMNTEAFF.

The chain is built from TRBV24-1 and TRBJ2-1, with 10 bases aligning to TRBD2. Germline assignment: CDR1 KGHDR and CDR2 SFDVKD. The CDR3 runs to 15 residues. J was trimmed by 3 bases and V by 2 bases; bases with no gene match: 0. The CDR3 is CATSDSSGGYNEQFF. The CDR3 coding sequence is TGTGCCACCAGTGATTCTAGCGGGGGCTACAATGAGCAGTTCTTC.

The chain links TRBV28 to TRBJ1-2; TRBD1 matches at 8 bases. There are 13 residues in the CDR3. V dropped 6 bases and J dropped 4; count of bases not matched to a gene: 4. Germline V gene sequence: CDR1 MDHEN, CDR2 SYDVKM. CDR3 sequence reads: CASRFTGGYGYTF. CDR3 sequence (DNA): TGTGCCAGCAGATTTACAGGGGGCTATGGCTACACCTTC.

This clone showed up just once. The chain recombines TRBV19 with TRBJ2-7, with 7 bases fitting TRBD1. Germline trimming cut 6 bases from V and 3 bases from J; bases unmatched to any gene: 11. CDR3 size: 15 residues. Germline V gene sequence: CDR1 LNHDA, CDR2 SQIVND (reference sequence). CDR3 bases: TGTGCCAGTAGAATTAGCAAGACAGGGAGCTACGAGCAGTACTTC. It is translated as CASRISKTGSYEQYF.

This clone was counted between two and nine times. This chain connects TRBV7-6 to TRBJ2-3; 7 nucleotides align to TRBD2. Germline trimming cut 1 base from V and 4 bases from J; bases unmatched to any gene: 14. Germline-derived CDR1 and CDR2 are SGHVS and FNYEAQ. The CDR3 runs 18 residues. Here the CDR3 reads CASSLVASGATDADTQYF. Here the CDR3 DNA reads TGTGCCAGCAGCTTAGTAGCTAGCGGAGCTACGGATGCAGATACGCAGTATTTT.

The V and J genes are TRBV5-1 and TRBJ2-1, with 9 bases identical to TRBD2. The CDR3 has 16 amino acids. Germline CDR1 SGHRS, CDR2 YFSETQ. V gave up 0 bases and J gave up 6 bases; unmatched junction bases: 7. The CDR3 spells CASSLAWTSVSNEQFF. The DNA of the CDR3 is TGCGCCAGCAGCTTGGCATGGACTAGCGTCTCCAATGAGCAGTTCTTC.

V is TRBV11-3 and J is TRBJ2-1; D is perhaps TRBD1 (6 bases). The CDR3 sequence is 15 residues long. Looked up from germline, CDR1 is SGHNT and CDR2 is YENEEA. V lost 0 bases, J lost 3 bases, and 9 bases lay in between. The CDR3 region has the DNA TGTGCCAGCAGCTTAGAAGGACAGAACTACAATGAGCAGTTCTTC. As protein: CASSLEGQNYNEQFF. The complete variable domain, with remaining parts taken from reference TRBV11-3 and TRBJ2-1, reads EAGVVQSPRYKIIEKKQPVAFWCNPISGHNTLYWYLQNLGQGPELLIRYENEEAVDDSQLPKDRFSAERLKGVDSTLKIQPAELGDSAVYLCASSLEGQNYNEQFFGPGTRLTVL.

In its sample, this clone ranks as medium-sized (0.01 to 0.1%). The chain joins TRBV28 to TRBJ2-7; 11 bases agree with TRBD2. Germline assignment: CDR1 MDHEN and CDR2 SYDVKM. Trimming at V came to 5 bases and at J to 1 base, leaving 10 bases not matched to a gene. The CDR3 totals 17 residues. CDR3 nucleotides: TGTGCCAGCAGTCCGCCCTCCCGACTAGCGGGATCCTACGAGCAGTACTTC. It is translated as CASSPPSRLAGSYEQYF.

This chain links TRBV3-1 (or the pseudogene TRBV3-2) with TRBJ2-7; D is unresolved. The germline CDR1 and CDR2 sequences are LGHDT and YNNKEL (reference sequence). V was trimmed by 2 bases and J by 3 bases, leaving 11 bases between them. The CDR3 totals 14 residues. The CDR3 region has the DNA TGTGCCAGCAGCCAATTTCTCTGGGGCTACGAGCAGTACTTC. The encoded protein is CASSQFLWGYEQYF.

The chain is built from TRBV9 and TRBJ1-3, with D perhaps matching TRBD1 (5 bases). This CDR3 has 15 amino acids. Per the germline V gene, CDR1 is SGDLS and CDR2 is YYNGEE. Trimming left V 4 bases short and J 8 bases short, with 19 bases between. CDR3: CASSPPGRPVDTIYF. As DNA, the CDR3 is TGTGCCAGCAGCCCCCCGGGGCGGCCAGTGGACACCATATATTTT.

This chain joins TRBV6-4 and TRBJ2-3; 10 positions match TRBD2. CDR1 is MRHNA, CDR2 SNTAGT, per germline. V lost 5 bases and J lost 1; bases outside the gene matches: 3. There are 15 residues in the CDR3. CDR3 sequence (DNA): TGTGCCAGCAGTTTCCTAGCGGGAGGCACAGATACGCAGTATTTT. As protein: CASSFLAGGTDTQYF.

The V and J genes are TRBV12-3 or TRBV12-4 and TRBJ1-1, with TRBD1 as a possible D gene (5 bases). The CDR3 totals 12 residues. V was trimmed by 8 bases and J by 5 bases, leaving 12 bases between them. CDR3 coding DNA: TGTGCCAGCGGGGCAGGGTATACTGAAGCTTTCTTT. Protein sequence: CASGAGYTEAFF.

The chain employs TRBV2 and TRBJ2-7; D gene uncertain. V lost 1 base and J 8 bases, leaving 6 bases between the germline ends. The CDR3 contains 11 residues. CDR1 and CDR2 (germline): SNHLY, FYNNEI. CDR3 in DNA: TGTGCCAGCAGTGAAGAGGTAAAGCAGTACTTC. Translating gives CASSEEVKQYF.

As DNA, the CDR3 is TGCGCCAGCAGCCAGTCGCTGGTTATCAAAAACATTCAGTACTTC. This translates into CASSQSLVIKNIQYF. This chain joins TRBV4-1 and TRBJ2-4; unclear D gene. The V end lost 3 bases, the J end lost 3 bases, and 12 bases lay between the germline ends. The CDR3 spans 15 residues. The V gene's germline CDR1 is MGHRA and CDR2 YSYEKL.

A single count supports this clone. The chain couples TRBV6-6 to TRBJ1-5, with D possibly TRBD1 on 6 matching bases. Germline V CDR1 and CDR2: MNHNY, SVGAGI (reference sequence). V was trimmed by 8 bases and J by 6 bases, leaving 14 bases between them. The CDR3 is 13 residues long. In DNA form, the CDR3 reads TGTGCCAGCGGCACAGGGTTGTTTCAGCCCCAGCATTTT. Its translation: CASGTGLFQPQHF.

The chain combines TRBV10-3 with TRBJ2-7; 10 bases fit TRBD1. CDR3 size: 14 residues. CDR1 is ENHRY and CDR2 is SYGVKD in the germline V gene. The V and J ends lost 6 bases and 3 bases, in that order; junction bases with no gene match: 5. The CDR3 is CAIRLGQGNYEQYF. The DNA of the CDR3 is TGTGCCATCAGACTGGGACAGGGGAACTACGAGCAGTACTTC.

In its sample, this clone ranks as medium-sized (0.01 to 0.1%). V and J are TRBV10-1 and TRBJ1-5, with a weak D call TRBD1 (5 bases). This CDR3 comprises 16 residues. CDR1 is WNHNN and CDR2 is SYGVQD in the germline V gene (reference sequence). The germline V and J ends were trimmed by 0 bases and 0 bases, with 9 bases remaining between them. CDR3 DNA: TGCGCCAGCAGTGAGTCCCGGGGCCGTAGCAATCAGCCCCAGCATTTT. Translating it yields CASSESRGRSNQPQHF.

This chain links TRBV18 with TRBJ1-5, with D tentatively TRBD1 (5 bases). The CDR3 contains 16 residues. Trimming cost V 0 bases and J 6 bases, with 15 bases left between them. Per germline, CDR1 KGHSH and CDR2 LQKENI. The CDR3: CASSPPGGITPQPQHF. In nucleotides, the CDR3 is TGTGCCAGCTCACCACCCGGGGGGATAACGCCTCAGCCCCAGCATTTT. The full variable domain, completed using reference TRBV18 and TRBJ1-5, is NAGVMQNPRHLVRRRGQEARLRCSPMKGHSHVYWYRQLPEEGLKFMVYLQKENIIDESGMPKERFSAEFPKEGPSILRIQQVVRGDSAAYFCASSPPGGITPQPQHFGDGTRLSIL.